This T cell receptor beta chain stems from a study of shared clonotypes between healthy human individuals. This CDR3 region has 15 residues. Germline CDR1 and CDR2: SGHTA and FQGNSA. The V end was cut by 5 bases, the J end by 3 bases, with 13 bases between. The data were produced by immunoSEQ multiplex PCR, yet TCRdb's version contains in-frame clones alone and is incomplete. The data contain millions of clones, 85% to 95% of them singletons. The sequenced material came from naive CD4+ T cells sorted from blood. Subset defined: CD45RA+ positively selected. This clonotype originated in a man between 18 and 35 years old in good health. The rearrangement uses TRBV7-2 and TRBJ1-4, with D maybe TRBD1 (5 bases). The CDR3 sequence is CASSLSGKANEKLFF. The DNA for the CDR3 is TGTGCCAGCAGCCTCTCAGGGAAGGCTAATGAAAAACTGTTTTTT. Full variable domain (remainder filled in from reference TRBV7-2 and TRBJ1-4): GAGVSQSPSNKVTEKGKDVELRCDPISGHTALYWYRQSLGQGLEFLIYFQGNSAPDKSGLPSDRFSAERTGGSVSTLTIQRTQQEDSAVYLCASSLSGKANEKLFFGSGTQLSVL.